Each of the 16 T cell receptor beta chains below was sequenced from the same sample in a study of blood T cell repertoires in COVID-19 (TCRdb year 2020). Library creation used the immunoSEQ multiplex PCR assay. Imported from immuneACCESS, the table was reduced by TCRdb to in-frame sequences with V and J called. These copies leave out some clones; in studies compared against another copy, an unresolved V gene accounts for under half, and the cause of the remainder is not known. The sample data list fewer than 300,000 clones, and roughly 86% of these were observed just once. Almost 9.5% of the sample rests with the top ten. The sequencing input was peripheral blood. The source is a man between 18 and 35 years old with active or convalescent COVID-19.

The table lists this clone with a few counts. The CDR3 bases are TGTGCCAGCAGCGTAGCTAGGACAGGGGACGATGGCTACACCTTC. It translates to CASSVARTGDDGYTF. The chain links TRBV9 to TRBJ1-2; 9 nucleotides match TRBD1. This CDR3 spans 15 amino acids. V shed 0 bases, J shed 6 bases, and the junction held 6 bases outside the gene matches. Germline V lookup: CDR1 SGDLS, CDR2 YYNGEE.

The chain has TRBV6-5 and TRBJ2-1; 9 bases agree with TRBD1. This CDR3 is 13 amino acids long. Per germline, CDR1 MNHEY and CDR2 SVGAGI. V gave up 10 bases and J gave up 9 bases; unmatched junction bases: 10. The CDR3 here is CAIRGTGIGEQFF. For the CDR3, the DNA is TGTGCCATCCGGGGGACAGGGATAGGTGAGCAGTTCTTC.

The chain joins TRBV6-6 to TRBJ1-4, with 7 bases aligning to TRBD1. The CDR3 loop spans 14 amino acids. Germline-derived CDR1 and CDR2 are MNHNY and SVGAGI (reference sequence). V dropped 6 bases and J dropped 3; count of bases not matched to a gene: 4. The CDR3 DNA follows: TGTGCCAGCAGGAGACAGGGAGCTAATGAAAAACTGTTTTTT. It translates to CASRRQGANEKLFF.

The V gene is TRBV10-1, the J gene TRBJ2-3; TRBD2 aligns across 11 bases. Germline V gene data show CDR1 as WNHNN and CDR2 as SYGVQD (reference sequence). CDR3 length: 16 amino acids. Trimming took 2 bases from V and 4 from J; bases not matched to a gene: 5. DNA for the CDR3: TGCGCCAGCAGTGAGATGGCTAGCGGGGGGCCAGATACGCAGTATTTT. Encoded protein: CASSEMASGGPDTQYF.

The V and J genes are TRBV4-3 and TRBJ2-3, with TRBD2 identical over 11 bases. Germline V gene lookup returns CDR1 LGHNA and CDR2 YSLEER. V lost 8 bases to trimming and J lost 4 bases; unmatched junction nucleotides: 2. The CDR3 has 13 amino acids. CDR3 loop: CASGGLAADTQYF. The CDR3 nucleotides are TGCGCCAGCGGGGGACTAGCGGCAGATACGCAGTATTTT.

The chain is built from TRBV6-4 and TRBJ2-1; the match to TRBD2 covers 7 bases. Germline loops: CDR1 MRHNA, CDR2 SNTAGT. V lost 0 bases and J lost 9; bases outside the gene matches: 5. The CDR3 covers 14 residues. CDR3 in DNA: TGTGCCAGCAGTGACTCGGGGGGGTATACTGAGCAGTTCTTC. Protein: CASSDSGGYTEQFF.

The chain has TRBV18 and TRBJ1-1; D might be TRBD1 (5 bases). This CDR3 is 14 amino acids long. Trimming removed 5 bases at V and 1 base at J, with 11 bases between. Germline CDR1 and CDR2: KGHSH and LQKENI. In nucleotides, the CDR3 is TGTGCCAGCTCAAGCAGGGCGGAGAACACTGAAGCTTTCTTT. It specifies CASSSRAENTEAFF.

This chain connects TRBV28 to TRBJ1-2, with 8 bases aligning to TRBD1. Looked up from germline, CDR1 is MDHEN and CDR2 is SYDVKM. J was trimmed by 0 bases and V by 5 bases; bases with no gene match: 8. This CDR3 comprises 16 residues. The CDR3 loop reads CASSPHGQGANYGYTF. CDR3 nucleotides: TGTGCCAGCAGTCCCCATGGACAGGGAGCTAACTATGGCTACACCTTC.

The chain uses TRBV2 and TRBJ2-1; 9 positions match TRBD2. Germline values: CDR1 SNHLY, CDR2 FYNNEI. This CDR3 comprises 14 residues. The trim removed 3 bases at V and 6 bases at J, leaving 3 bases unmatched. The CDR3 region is CASSDGRGGNEQFF. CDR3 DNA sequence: TGTGCCAGCAGTGATGGGCGGGGGGGCAATGAGCAGTTCTTC.

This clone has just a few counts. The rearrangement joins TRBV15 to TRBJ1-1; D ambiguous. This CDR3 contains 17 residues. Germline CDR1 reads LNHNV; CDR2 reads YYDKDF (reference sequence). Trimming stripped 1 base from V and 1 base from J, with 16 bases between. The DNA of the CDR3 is TGTGCCACCAGCAGAGTGGCGACACACTTCGCGAACACTGAAGCTTTCTTT. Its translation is CATSRVATHFANTEAFF.

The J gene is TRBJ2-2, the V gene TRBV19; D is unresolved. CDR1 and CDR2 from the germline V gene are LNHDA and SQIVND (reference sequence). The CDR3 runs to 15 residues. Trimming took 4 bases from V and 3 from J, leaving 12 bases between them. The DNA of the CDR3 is TGTGCCAGTAGTACCACCACAACGTACACCGGGGAGCTGTTTTTT. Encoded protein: CASSTTTTYTGELFF.

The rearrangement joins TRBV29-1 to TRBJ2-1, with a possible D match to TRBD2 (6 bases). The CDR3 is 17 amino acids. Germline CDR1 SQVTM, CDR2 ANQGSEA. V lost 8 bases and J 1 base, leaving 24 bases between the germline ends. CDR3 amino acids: CSSTRGGAIESYNEQFF. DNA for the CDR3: TGCAGCTCCACGCGAGGAGGGGCCATCGAGTCCTACAATGAGCAGTTCTTC.

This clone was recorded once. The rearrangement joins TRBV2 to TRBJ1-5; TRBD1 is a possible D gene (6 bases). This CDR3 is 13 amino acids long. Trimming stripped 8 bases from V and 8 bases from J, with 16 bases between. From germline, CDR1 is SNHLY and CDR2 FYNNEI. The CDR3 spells CASGFGDTKPQHF. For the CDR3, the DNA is TGTGCCAGCGGATTTGGGGACACCAAGCCCCAGCATTTT.

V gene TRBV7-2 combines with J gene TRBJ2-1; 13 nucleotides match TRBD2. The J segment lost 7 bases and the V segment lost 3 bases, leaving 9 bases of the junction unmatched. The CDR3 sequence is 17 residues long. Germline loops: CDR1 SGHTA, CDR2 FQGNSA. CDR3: CASSFLLGLAGANEQFF. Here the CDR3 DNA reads TGTGCCAGCAGCTTTCTACTTGGACTAGCGGGAGCTAATGAGCAGTTCTTC.

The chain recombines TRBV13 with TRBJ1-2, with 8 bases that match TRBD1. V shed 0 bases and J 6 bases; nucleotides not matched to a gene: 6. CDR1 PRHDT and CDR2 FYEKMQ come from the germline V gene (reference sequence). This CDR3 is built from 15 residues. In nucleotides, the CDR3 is TGTGCCAGCAGCTTAGGTTCGACAGGGGAAGATGGCTACACCTTC. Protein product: CASSLGSTGEDGYTF.

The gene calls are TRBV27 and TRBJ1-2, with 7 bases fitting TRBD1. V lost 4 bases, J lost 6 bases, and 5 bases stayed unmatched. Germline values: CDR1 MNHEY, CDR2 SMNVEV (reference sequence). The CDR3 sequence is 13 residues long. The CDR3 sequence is CASSWGRGNGYTF. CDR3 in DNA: TGTGCCAGCAGTTGGGGCAGGGGGAATGGCTACACCTTC.